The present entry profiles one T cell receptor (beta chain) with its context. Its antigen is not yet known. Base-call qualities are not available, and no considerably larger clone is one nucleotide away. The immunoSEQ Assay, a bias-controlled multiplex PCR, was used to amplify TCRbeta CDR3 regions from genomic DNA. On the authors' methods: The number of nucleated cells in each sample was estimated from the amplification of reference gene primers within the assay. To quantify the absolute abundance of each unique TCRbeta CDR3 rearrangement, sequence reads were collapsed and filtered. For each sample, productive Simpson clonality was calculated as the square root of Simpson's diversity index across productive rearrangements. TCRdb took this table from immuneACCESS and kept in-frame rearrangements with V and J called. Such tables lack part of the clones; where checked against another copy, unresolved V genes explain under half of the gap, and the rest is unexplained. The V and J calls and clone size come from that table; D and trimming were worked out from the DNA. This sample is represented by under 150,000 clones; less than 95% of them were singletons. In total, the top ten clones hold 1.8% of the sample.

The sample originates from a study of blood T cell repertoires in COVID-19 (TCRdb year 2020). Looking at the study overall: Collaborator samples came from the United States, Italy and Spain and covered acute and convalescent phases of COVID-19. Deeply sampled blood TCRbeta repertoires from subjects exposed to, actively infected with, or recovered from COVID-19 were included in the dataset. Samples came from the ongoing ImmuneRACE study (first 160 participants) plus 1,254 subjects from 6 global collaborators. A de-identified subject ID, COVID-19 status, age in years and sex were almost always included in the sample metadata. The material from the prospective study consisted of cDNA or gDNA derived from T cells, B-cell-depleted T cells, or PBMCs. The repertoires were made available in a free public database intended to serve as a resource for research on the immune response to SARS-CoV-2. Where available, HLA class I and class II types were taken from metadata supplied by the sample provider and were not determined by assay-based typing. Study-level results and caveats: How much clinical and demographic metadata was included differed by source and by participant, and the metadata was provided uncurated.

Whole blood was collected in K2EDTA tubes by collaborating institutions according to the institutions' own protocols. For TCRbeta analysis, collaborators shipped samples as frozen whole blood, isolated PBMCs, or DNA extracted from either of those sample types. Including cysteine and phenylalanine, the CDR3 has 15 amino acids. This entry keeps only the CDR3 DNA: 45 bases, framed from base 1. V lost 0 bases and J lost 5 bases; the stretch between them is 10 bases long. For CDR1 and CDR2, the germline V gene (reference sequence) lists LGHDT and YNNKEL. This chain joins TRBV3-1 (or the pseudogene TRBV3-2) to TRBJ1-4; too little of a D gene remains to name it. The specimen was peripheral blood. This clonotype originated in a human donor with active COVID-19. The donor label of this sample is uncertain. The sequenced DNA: TGTGCCAGCAGCCAAGATCTGGCCTTGAATGAAAAACTGTTTTTT. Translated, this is CASSQDLALNEKLFF.